This T cell receptor beta chain was profiled in a study of blood T cell repertoires in COVID-19 (dated by TCRdb to between 2020 and 2021). Background on the whole study: The collaborator samples originated in the United States, Italy and Spain and spanned the acute and convalescent phases of COVID-19. The material from the prospective study consisted of cDNA or gDNA derived from T cells, B-cell-depleted T cells, or PBMCs. The dataset comprised deeply sampled blood TCRbeta repertoires from subjects exposed to, actively infected with, or recovered from COVID-19. The repertoires were released in a freely available public database intended as a resource for research on the immune response to SARS-CoV-2. Samples came from the ongoing ImmuneRACE study (first 160 participants) plus 1,254 subjects from 6 global collaborators. The sample metadata nearly always contained a de-identified subject ID, COVID-19 status, age in years and sex. Where HLA class I and class II types were available, the types were taken from metadata supplied by the sample provider, not from assay-based typing. Findings and caveats that apply to the study as a whole: The quantity of clinical and demographic metadata differed by source and by participant and was supplied without curation.

On this clone itself: No antigen is known for it. Nothing much larger sits one base from this clone, and base qualities are not available.

The collaborating institutions used their own protocols to collect whole blood in K2EDTA tubes. For TCRbeta analysis, collaborator samples were shipped as frozen whole blood, as isolated PBMCs, or as DNA extracted from either sample type. Counted from cysteine to phenylalanine, this CDR3 has 12 amino acids. Solely the CDR3 DNA is kept, with 36 bases framed from the first base. CDR1 is given as SNHLY and CDR2 as FYNNEI, both from the germline V gene. V is clipped by 5 bases and J by 7 bases, and the sequence between their germline boundaries is 8 bases long. The immunoSEQ Assay, a bias-controlled multiplex PCR, was used to amplify TCRbeta CDR3 regions from genomic DNA. The published analysis was carried out like this. The number of nucleated cells in each sample was estimated from the amplification of reference gene primers within the assay. Sequence reads were collapsed and filtered to measure the absolute abundance of every unique TCRbeta CDR3 rearrangement. For each sample, productive Simpson clonality was calculated as the square root of Simpson's diversity index over productive rearrangements. Entries here come from immuneACCESS through TCRdb and include only in-frame sequences with V and J called. Some clones fail to appear in such tables; in the studies checked, an unresolved V gene covers under half of the shortfall, and the cause of the remainder is unknown. That table furnishes V, J and clone size, whereas the DNA furnished D and trimming. Present in this sample are under 80,000 clones, roughly 92% of which were seen just once. The top ten clonotypes cover 5.5% to 6.5% of the sample.

The rearranged segments are TRBV2 and TRBJ1-4, with the D gene too uncertain to name. The sample was peripheral blood. The source of this sequence is a human donor in a cohort sampled during active COVID-19. The DNA sequence reads TGTGCCAGCAGTCTACGTGGTGAAAAACTGTTTTTT. It specifies CASSLRGEKLFF.